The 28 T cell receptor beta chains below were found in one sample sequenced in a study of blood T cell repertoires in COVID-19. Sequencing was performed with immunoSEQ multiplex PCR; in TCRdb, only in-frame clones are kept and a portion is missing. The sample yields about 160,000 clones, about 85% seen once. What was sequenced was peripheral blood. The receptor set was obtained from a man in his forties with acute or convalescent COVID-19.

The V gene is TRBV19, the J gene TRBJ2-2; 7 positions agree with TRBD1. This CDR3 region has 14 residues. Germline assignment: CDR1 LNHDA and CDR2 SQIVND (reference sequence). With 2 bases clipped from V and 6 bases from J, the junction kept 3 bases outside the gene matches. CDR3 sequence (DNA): TGTGCCAGTAGTATATCAGGGGGATCCGGGGAGCTGTTTTTT. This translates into CASSISGGSGELFF.

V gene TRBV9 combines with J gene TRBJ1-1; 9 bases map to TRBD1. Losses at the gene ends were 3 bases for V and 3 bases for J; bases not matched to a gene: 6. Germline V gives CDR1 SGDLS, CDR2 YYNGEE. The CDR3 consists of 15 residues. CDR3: CASSAKQGADTEAFF. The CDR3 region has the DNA TGTGCCAGCAGCGCTAAACAGGGGGCCGACACTGAAGCTTTCTTT.

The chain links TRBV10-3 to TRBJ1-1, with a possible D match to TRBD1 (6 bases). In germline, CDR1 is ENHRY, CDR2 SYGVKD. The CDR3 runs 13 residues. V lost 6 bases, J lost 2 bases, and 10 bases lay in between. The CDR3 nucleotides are TGTGCCATCAGATTGGACAGAAACACTGAAGCTTTCTTT. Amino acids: CAIRLDRNTEAFF.

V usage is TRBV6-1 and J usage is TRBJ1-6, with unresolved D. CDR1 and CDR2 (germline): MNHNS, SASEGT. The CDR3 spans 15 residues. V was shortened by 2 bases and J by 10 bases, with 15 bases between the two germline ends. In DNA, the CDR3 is TGTGCCAGCAGTGAAAGGATAGGGCCGGGATCACCCCTCCACTTT. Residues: CASSERIGPGSPLHF.

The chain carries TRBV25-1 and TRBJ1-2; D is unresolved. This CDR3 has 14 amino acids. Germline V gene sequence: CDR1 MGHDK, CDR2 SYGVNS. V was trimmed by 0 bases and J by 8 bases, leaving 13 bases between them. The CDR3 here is CASSEYTSGKGYTF. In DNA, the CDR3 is TGTGCCAGCAGTGAATATACCTCCGGGAAGGGCTACACCTTC.

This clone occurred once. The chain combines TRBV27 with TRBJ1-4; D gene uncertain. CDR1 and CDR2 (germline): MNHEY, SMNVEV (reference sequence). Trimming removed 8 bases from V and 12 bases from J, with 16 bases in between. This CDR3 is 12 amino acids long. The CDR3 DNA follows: TGTGCCAGCGCCCTTATTAGCCCGCAACTGTTTTTT. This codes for CASALISPQLFF. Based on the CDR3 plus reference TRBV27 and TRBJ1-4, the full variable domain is EAQVTQNPRYLITVTGKKLTVTCSQNMNHEYMSWYRQDPGLGLRQIYYSMNVEVTDKGDVPEGYKVSRKEKRNFPLILESPSPNQTSLYFCASALISPQLFFGSGTQLSVL.

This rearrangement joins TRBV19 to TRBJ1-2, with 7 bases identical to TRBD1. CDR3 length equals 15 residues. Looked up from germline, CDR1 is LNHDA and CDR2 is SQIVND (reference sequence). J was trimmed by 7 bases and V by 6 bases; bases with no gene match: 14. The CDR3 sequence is CASRTTGSNRGGYTF. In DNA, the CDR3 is TGTGCCAGTAGGACGACAGGGTCAAATCGGGGTGGCTACACCTTC. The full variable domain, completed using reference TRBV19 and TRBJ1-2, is DGGITQSPKYLFRKEGQNVTLSCEQNLNHDAMYWYRQDPGQGLRLIYYSQIVNDFQKGDIAEGYSVSREKKESFPLTVTSAQKNPTAFYLCASRTTGSNRGGYTFGSGTRLTVV.

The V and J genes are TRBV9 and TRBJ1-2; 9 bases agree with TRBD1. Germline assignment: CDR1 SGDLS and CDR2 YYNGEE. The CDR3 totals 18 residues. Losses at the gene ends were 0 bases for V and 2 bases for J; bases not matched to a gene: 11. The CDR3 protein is CASSVGGGQGFYNYGYTF. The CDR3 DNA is TGTGCCAGCAGCGTAGGGGGGGGACAGGGTTTTTACAACTATGGCTACACCTTC.

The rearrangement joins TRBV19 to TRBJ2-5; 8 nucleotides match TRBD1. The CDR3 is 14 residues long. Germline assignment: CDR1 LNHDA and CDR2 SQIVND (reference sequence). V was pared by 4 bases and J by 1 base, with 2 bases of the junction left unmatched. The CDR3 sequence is CASSTTGAQETQYF. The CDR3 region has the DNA TGTGCCAGTAGTACGACAGGGGCCCAAGAGACCCAGTACTTC.

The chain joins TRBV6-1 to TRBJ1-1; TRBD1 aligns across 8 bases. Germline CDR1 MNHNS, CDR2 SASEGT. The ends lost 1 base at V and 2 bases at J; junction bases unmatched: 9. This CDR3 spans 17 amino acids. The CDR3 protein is CASSEGLAGGRNTEAFF. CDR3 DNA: TGTGCCAGCAGTGAAGGGTTGGCAGGGGGCAGAAACACTGAAGCTTTCTTT.

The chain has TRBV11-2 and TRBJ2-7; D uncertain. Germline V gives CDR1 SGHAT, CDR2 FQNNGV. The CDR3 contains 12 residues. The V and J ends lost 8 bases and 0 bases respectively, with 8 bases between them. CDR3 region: CASHTYSYEQYF. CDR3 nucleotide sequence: TGTGCCAGCCATACCTACTCCTACGAGCAGTACTTC.

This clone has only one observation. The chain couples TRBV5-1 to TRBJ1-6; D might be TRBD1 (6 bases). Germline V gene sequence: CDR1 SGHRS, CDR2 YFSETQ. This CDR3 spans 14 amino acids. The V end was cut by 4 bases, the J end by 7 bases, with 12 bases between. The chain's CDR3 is CASSPGTQNSPLHF. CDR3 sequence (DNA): TGCGCCAGCAGCCCCGGGACACAGAATTCACCCCTCCACTTT.

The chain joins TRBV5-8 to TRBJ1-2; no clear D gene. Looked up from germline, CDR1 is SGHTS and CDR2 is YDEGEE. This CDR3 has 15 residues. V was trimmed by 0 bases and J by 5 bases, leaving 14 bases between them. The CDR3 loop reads CASSLEPGEGYGYTF. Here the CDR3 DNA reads TGTGCCAGCAGCTTGGAGCCCGGGGAAGGGTATGGCTACACCTTC.

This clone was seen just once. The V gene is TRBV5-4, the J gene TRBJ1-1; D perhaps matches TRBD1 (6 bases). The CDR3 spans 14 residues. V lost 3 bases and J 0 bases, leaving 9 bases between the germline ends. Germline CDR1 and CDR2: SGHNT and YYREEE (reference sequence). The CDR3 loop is CASSSGQLNTEAFF. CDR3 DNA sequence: TGTGCCAGCAGCTCAGGACAGCTGAACACTGAAGCTTTCTTT.

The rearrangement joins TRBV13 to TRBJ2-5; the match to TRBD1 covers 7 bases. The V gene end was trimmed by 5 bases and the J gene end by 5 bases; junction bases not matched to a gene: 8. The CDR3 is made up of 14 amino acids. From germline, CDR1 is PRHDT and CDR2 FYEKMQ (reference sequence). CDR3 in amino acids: CASSIWTGRETQYF. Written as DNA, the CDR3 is TGTGCCAGCAGCATTTGGACAGGTCGGGAGACCCAGTACTTC.

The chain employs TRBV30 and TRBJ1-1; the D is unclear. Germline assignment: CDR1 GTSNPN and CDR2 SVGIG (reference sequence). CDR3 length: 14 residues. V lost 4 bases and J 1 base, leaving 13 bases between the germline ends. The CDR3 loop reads CAWKGTGKNTEAFF. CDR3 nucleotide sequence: TGTGCCTGGAAGGGTACGGGGAAGAACACTGAAGCTTTCTTT.

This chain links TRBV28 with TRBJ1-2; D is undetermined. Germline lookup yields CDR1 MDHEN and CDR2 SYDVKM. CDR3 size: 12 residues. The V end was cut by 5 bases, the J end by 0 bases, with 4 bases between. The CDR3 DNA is TGTGCCAGCAGTATAGCTAACTATGGCTACACCTTC. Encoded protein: CASSIANYGYTF.

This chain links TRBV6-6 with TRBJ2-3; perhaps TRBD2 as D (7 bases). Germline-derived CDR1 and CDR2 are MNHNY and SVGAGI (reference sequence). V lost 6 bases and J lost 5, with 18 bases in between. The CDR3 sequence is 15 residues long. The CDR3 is CASREGGRFIDTQYF. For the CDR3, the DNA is TGTGCCAGCAGGGAGGGGGGGCGTTTTATAGATACGCAGTATTTT.

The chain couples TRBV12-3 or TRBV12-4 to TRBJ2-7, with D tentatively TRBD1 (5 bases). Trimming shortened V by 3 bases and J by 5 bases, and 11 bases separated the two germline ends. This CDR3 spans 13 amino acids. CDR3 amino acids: CASSFAGYDEQYF. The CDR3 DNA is TGTGCCAGCAGTTTCGCAGGGTACGACGAGCAGTACTTC.

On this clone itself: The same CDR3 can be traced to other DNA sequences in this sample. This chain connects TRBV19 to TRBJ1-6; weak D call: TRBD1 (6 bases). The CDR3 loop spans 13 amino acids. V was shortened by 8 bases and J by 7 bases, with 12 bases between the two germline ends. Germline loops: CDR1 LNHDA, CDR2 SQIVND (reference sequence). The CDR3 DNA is TGTGCCAGTGGTACGGGGGGCAATTCACCCCTCCACTTT. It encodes CASGTGGNSPLHF. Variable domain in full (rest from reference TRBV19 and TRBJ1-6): DGGITQSPKYLFRKEGQNVTLSCEQNLNHDAMYWYRQDPGQGLRLIYYSQIVNDFQKGDIAEGYSVSREKKESFPLTVTSAQKNPTAFYLCASGTGGNSPLHFGNGTRLTVT.

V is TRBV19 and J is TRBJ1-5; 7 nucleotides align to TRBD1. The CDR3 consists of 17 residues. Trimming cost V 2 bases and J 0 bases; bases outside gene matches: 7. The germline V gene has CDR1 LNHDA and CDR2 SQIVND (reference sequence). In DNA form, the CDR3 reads TGTGCCAGTAGTATAAGTACAGGGGCCCATAGCAATCAGCCCCAGCATTTT. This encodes CASSISTGAHSNQPQHF. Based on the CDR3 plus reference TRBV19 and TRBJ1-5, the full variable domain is DGGITQSPKYLFRKEGQNVTLSCEQNLNHDAMYWYRQDPGQGLRLIYYSQIVNDFQKGDIAEGYSVSREKKESFPLTVTSAQKNPTAFYLCASSISTGAHSNQPQHFGDGTRLSIL.

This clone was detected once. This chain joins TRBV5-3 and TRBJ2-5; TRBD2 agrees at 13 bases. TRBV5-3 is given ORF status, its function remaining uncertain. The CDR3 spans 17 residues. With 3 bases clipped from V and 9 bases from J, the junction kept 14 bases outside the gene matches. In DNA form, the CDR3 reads TGTGCCAGAAGCTCGACTGGACTAGCGGGGGACCTAGGGGCCCAGTACTTC. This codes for CARSSTGLAGDLGAQYF.

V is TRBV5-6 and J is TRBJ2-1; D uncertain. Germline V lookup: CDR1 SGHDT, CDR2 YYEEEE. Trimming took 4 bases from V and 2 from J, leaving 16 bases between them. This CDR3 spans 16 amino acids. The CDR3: CASSVETNFPYNEQFF. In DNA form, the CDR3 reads TGTGCCAGCAGCGTGGAAACTAACTTCCCCTACAATGAGCAGTTCTTC.

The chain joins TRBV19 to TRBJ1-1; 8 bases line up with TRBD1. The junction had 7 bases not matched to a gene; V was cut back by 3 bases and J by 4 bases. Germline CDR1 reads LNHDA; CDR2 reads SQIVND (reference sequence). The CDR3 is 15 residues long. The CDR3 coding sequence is TGTGCCAGTAGTATGACAGGGGTTTGGGGCACTGAAGCTTTCTTT. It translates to CASSMTGVWGTEAFF. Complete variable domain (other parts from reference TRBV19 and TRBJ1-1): DGGITQSPKYLFRKEGQNVTLSCEQNLNHDAMYWYRQDPGQGLRLIYYSQIVNDFQKGDIAEGYSVSREKKESFPLTVTSAQKNPTAFYLCASSMTGVWGTEAFFGQGTRLTVV.

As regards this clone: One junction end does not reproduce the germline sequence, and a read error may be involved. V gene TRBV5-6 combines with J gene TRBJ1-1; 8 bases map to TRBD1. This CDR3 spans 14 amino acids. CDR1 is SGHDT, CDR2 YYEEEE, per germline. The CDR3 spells CASTLTGVPTEAFF. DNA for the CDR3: TGTGCCAGCACCTTGACAGGGGTGCCCACTGAAGCTTTCTTT.

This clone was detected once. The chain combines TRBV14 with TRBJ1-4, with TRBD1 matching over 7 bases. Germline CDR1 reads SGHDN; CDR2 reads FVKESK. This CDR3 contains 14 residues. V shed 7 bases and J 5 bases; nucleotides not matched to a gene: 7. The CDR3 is CASNKGQKNEKLFF. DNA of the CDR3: TGTGCCAGCAATAAGGGACAGAAAAATGAAAAACTGTTTTTT.

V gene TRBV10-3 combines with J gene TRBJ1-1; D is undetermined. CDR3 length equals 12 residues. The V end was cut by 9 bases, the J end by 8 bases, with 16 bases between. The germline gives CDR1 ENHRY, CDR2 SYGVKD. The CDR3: CAIRETGNEAFF. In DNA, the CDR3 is TGTGCCATAAGAGAAACGGGAAACGAAGCTTTCTTT.

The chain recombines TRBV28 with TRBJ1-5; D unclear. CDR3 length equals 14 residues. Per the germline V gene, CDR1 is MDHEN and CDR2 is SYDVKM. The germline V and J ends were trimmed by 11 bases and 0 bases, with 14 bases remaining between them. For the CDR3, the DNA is TGTGCCGGGCCCAGCGGGGATAGCAATCAGCCCCAGCATTTT. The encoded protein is CAGPSGDSNQPQHF.